This TCR beta chain was documented in a study of T cells expressing NK-cell markers. TCRdb reprocessed the 5' RACE reads, keeping one entry per CDR3 protein, no DNA. The listing contains 300,000 to 500,000 distinct CDR3 sequences. Sequencing input: blood T cells: a sorted CD56 or NKG2C T cell subset, CD4+ or CD8+ T cells, or bulk PBMC T cells (not recorded which). The receptor was derived from a woman in her fifties or sixties in good health.

The CDR3 sequence: CASSHLLQEQYF. V usage is TRBV4-1 and J usage is TRBJ2-7. The CDR3 sequence is 12 residues long. CDR1 and CDR2 from the germline V gene are MGHRA and YSYEKL.